The T cell receptor beta chain described here comes from a study of cytomegalovirus exposure and HLA in healthy donors. Findings of the study overall: Immune exposure information comprised only CMV serostatus. Roughly even sequencing depth across donors was the assumption behind the presence/absence analyses. According to the study, 150 to 200 TCR beta chains were cytomegalovirus-associated.

It was healthy bone marrow donors who served as donors. The ends were cut back, 4 bases at V and 6 bases at J, with 13 bases in the middle. From germline, CDR1 is SNHLY and CDR2 FYNNEI. This CDR3 is built from 13 residues. Vbeta (60) and Jbeta (13) primers were used in the PCR. Assay: immunoSEQ multiplex PCR; the TCRdb copy retains only in-frame clones and omits some. The table shows about 98,000 clones, with roughly 70% occurring only once. Turning to this clone: Its target is not known.

The clonotype comes from a man aged 50 or older in good health and CMV-seronegative. Sequences were obtained from PBMCs. This chain connects TRBV2 to TRBJ2-7, with D maybe TRBD2 (5 bases). The CDR3 is CASSVRLEVEQYF. The DNA for the CDR3 is TGTGCCAGCAGTGTTAGACTGGAGGTCGAGCAGTACTTC. Together with reference TRBV2 and TRBJ2-7, the CDR3 gives the full variable domain: EPEVTQTPSHQVTQMGQEVILRCVPISNHLYFYWYRQILGQKVEFLVSFYNNEISEKSEIFDDQFSVERPDGSNFTLKIRSTKLEDSAMYFCASSVRLEVEQYFGPGTRLTVT.